Below are 27 T cell receptor beta chains sequenced from a single sample in a study of shared clonotypes between healthy human individuals. Sequenced by immunoSEQ multiplex PCR; TCRdb stores in-frame clones only, minus some. This repertoire shows about 92,000 clones, around half found once; its top ten account for around 16%. Sequencing was performed on PBMCs. The source of these receptors is a woman aged 40 to 50 in good health. Some clones in this sample may be carry-over from other donors' samples.

The gene calls are TRBV2 and TRBJ1-3; D possibly corresponds to TRBD1 (6 bases). Germline V CDR1 and CDR2: SNHLY, FYNNEI. There are 17 residues in the CDR3. V gave up 6 bases and J gave up 0 bases, with 18 bases separating them. The CDR3 reads CASRGAEMRPSGNTIYF. CDR3 nucleotides: TGTGCCAGCAGGGGGGCAGAGATGCGCCCCTCTGGAAACACCATATATTTT.

The V call is TRBV6-5, the J call TRBJ2-7; D possibly corresponds to TRBD2 (5 bases). The CDR3 has 14 amino acids. V shed 5 bases and J shed 7 bases, with 18 bases lying between them. Germline assignment: CDR1 MNHEY and CDR2 SVGAGI. CDR3 protein: CASSHRRRGREQYF. The CDR3 coding sequence is TGTGCCAGCAGTCACCGCCGACGGGGTAGGGAGCAGTACTTC.

The chain carries TRBV30 and TRBJ1-5; possible D gene TRBD1, 6 bases. Deletions cut 3 bases from V and 2 bases from J, with 14 bases between. Germline CDR1 GTSNPN, CDR2 SVGIG (reference sequence). The CDR3 is made up of 15 amino acids. The CDR3 region is CAWSRTERGNQPQHF. The CDR3 nucleotides are TGTGCCTGGAGCAGGACAGAGAGAGGCAATCAGCCCCAGCATTTT.

Comment on this clone: This could be a read error, since a much larger clone is one nucleotide away. Other DNA sequences in the same sample also yield this CDR3. The chain recombines TRBV7-6 with TRBJ1-1, with D uncertain. Germline assignment: CDR1 SGHVS and CDR2 FNYEAQ. The CDR3 contains 15 residues. V was pared by 0 bases and J by 4 bases, with 12 bases between. Written as DNA, the CDR3 is TGTGCCAGCAGCTTAGCCGTAGGATCTAGCACTGAAGCTTTCTTT. It specifies CASSLAVGSSTEAFF.

Note on this clone: A read error may explain this, as a much larger clone is one base away. This chain joins TRBV30 and TRBJ2-5, with D perhaps TRBD2 (5 bases). CDR3 length: 13 residues. The germline gives CDR1 GTSNPN, CDR2 SVGIG (reference sequence). Here the CDR3 DNA reads TGTGCCTGGAGCCCTGGGAGCGAAGAGGCCCAGTACTTC. The encoded protein is CAWSPGSEEAQYF.

The chain recombines TRBV2 with TRBJ2-7; D is uncertain. The V gene lost 1 base and the J gene lost 4 bases, with 8 bases spanning the gap. Germline CDR1 and CDR2: SNHLY and FYNNEI. The CDR3 is 13 amino acids. In nucleotides, the CDR3 is TGTGCCAGCAGTGAAGTGGTCGCGTACGAGCAGTACTTC. Its protein is CASSEVVAYEQYF.

This clone occurred many times. The V and J genes are TRBV9 and TRBJ2-3; 7 nucleotides match TRBD2. Germline CDR1 SGDLS, CDR2 YYNGEE. The V and J ends lost 1 base and 3 bases, in that order; junction bases with no gene match: 5. This CDR3 is built from 15 residues. This CDR3 reads CASSVSGLGTDTQYF. For the CDR3, the DNA is TGTGCCAGCAGCGTAAGTGGACTAGGTACAGATACGCAGTATTTT.

The chain links TRBV5-1 to TRBJ2-7, with 11 bases identical to TRBD2. V lost 4 bases, J lost 0 bases, and 3 bases stayed unmatched. The CDR3 consists of 15 residues. Germline V gene sequence: CDR1 SGHRS, CDR2 YFSETQ. The chain's CDR3 is CASSGGLAGSYEQYF. For the CDR3, the DNA is TGCGCCAGCAGCGGTGGACTAGCGGGCTCCTACGAGCAGTACTTC.

In regard to this clone: Being one base from a much bigger clone, this may be a read error. The chain is built from TRBV28 and TRBJ2-3, with 7 bases matching TRBD2. Germline lookup yields CDR1 MDHEN and CDR2 SYDVKM. The CDR3 has 16 residues. The CDR3 nucleotides read TGTGCCAGCAGTTTAATGGCGGGAGCCCCCACAGATGCGCAGTATTTT. This translates into CASSLMAGAPTDAQYF.

This clone occurred many times. The genes are TRBV18 and TRBJ1-3; possible D gene TRBD1, 5 bases. V lost 1 base to trimming and J lost 5 bases, with 9 bases between them. Per germline, CDR1 KGHSH and CDR2 LQKENI. This CDR3 has 14 residues. CDR3 DNA: TGTGCCAGCTCACCACTAGACAGCAGAAACACCATATATTTT. This gives the protein CASSPLDSRNTIYF.

This clone has a count of ten or more. The sample has other DNA sequences that encode this CDR3 too. The rearrangement links TRBV30 to TRBJ2-4; TRBD1 might be the D (5 bases). The CDR3 runs 13 residues. V was pared by 1 base and J by 9 bases, with 13 bases between. From germline, CDR1 is GTSNPN and CDR2 SVGIG (reference sequence). In DNA, the CDR3 is TGTGCCTGGAGTGACCAGGGTGGCGGCATTCAGTACTTC. It codes for CAWSDQGGGIQYF. Using reference TRBV30 and TRBJ2-4 for the parts outside the CDR3, the full variable domain is SQTIHQWPATLVQPVGSPLSLECTVEGTSNPNLYWYRQAAGRGLQLLFYSVGIGQISSEVPQNLSASRPQDRQFILSSKKLLLSDSGFYLCAWSDQGGGIQYFGAGTRLSVL.

This clone was picked up many times. The gene calls are TRBV9 and TRBJ2-2; no clear D. CDR1 is SGDLS, CDR2 YYNGEE, per germline. The CDR3 runs 17 residues. The V gene lost 0 bases and the J gene lost 6 bases, with 18 bases spanning the gap. The CDR3 bases are TGTGCCAGCAGCGTAGTCCCCCAGGCCGTAGTCCCCGGGGAGCTGTTTTTT. Amino acid sequence: CASSVVPQAVVPGELFF.

At least ten counts were recorded for this clone. The chain employs TRBV6-1 and TRBJ2-7; D gene uncertain. Trimming took 6 bases from V and 3 from J, leaving 12 bases between them. CDR3 length: 13 amino acids. Germline V lookup: CDR1 MNHNS, CDR2 SASEGT. The CDR3 reads CASRSLGDYEQYF. In DNA form, the CDR3 reads TGTGCCAGCAGAAGCCTTGGAGACTACGAGCAGTACTTC.

The genes are TRBV28 and TRBJ1-5; D ambiguous. The CDR3 loop spans 12 amino acids. The germline CDR1 and CDR2 sequences are MDHEN and SYDVKM. V lost 2 bases to trimming and J lost 7 bases, with 6 bases between them. The CDR3 here is CASSLGSQPQHF. DNA of the CDR3: TGTGCCAGCAGTTTAGGGAGCCAGCCCCAGCATTTT.

The chain carries TRBV6-6 and TRBJ1-3, with 7 bases aligning to TRBD1. The CDR3 extends over 15 amino acids. The germline V gene has CDR1 MNHNY and CDR2 SVGAGI (reference sequence). After removal of 2 bases from V and 3 bases from J, the junction contained 4 bases not matched to a gene. DNA of the CDR3: TGTGCCAGCAGTTACCGTCAGGGGGTTGGAAACACCATATATTTT. Translated: CASSYRQGVGNTIYF.

This clone was detected many times. For the CDR3, the DNA is TGTGCCAGCAGTACTCAGACAGGGCCTAATGAAAAACTGTTTTTT. Protein sequence: CASSTQTGPNEKLFF. The V call is TRBV28, the J call TRBJ1-4, with 7 nucleotides matching TRBD1. J lost 3 bases, V lost 5 bases, and 6 bases had no gene match. This CDR3 is built from 15 residues. The V gene's germline CDR1 is MDHEN and CDR2 SYDVKM.

J is TRBJ2-5 and V is TRBV6-1; D is possibly TRBD1 (6 bases). The V gene lost 6 bases and the J gene lost 7 bases, with 18 bases spanning the gap. Germline CDR1 is MNHNS and CDR2 is SASEGT. This CDR3 is 14 amino acids long. The CDR3 here is CASSYEDSVGTQYF. In nucleotides, the CDR3 is TGTGCCAGCAGCTACGAGGACAGTGTTGGGACCCAGTACTTC.

The chain has TRBV4-3 and TRBJ1-1; TRBD1 matches 7 bases. The germline gives CDR1 LGHNA, CDR2 YSLEER. The trim removed 3 bases at V and 5 bases at J, leaving 6 bases unmatched. The CDR3 is 14 amino acids. CDR3 DNA: TGCGCCAGCAGCCAGTTTTACAGGGGAACTGAAGCTTTCTTT. It translates to CASSQFYRGTEAFF.

This clone has ten or more counts. The chain links TRBV29-1 to TRBJ2-7; 7 bases map to TRBD1. The J segment lost 5 bases and the V segment lost 2 bases, leaving 6 bases of the junction unmatched. The CDR3 spans 13 residues. The germline gives CDR1 SQVTM, CDR2 ANQGSEA. The CDR3 region is CSVERGQGDEQYF. CDR3 in DNA: TGCAGCGTTGAAAGGGGTCAGGGGGACGAGCAGTACTTC.

This clone occurred once. This chain connects TRBV6-1 to TRBJ2-7; D is uncertain. The CDR3 has 13 amino acids. From germline, CDR1 is MNHNS and CDR2 SASEGT. Trimming removed 1 base from V and 3 bases from J, with 7 bases in between. CDR3 nucleotides: TGTGCCAGCAGTGAAGGAGGAAACTACGAGCAGTACTTC. This gives the protein CASSEGGNYEQYF.

This clone showed up many times. Other DNA sequences in this specimen translate into the identical CDR3. The chain has TRBV19 and TRBJ1-1, with TRBD1 identical over 12 bases. Unmatched junction bases numbered 4, after V lost 1 base and J lost 1 base. The CDR3 contains 17 residues. The germline V gene has CDR1 LNHDA and CDR2 SQIVND (reference sequence). CDR3 sequence: CASSIGGQGAWNTEAFF. The CDR3 coding sequence is TGTGCCAGTAGTATAGGGGGACAGGGGGCCTGGAACACTGAAGCTTTCTTT.

To note about this clone: This likely reflects a read error, since a far larger clone is one base away. V and J are TRBV13 and TRBJ1-5; 9 bases line up with TRBD1. The J segment lost 7 bases and the V segment lost 7 bases, leaving 8 bases of the junction unmatched. Germline V CDR1 and CDR2: PRHDT, FYEKMQ (reference sequence). The CDR3 sequence is 14 residues long. This chain's CDR3 is CASMSTGGRQPQHF. The CDR3 DNA reads as TGTGCCAGCATGTCCACAGGGGGCCGACAGCCCCAGCATTTT.

This chain connects TRBV5-1 to TRBJ2-2, with TRBD2 matching 13 bases. This CDR3 region has 14 residues. The J segment lost 7 bases and the V segment lost 6 bases, leaving 3 bases of the junction unmatched. Germline CDR1 is SGHRS and CDR2 is YFSETQ. The CDR3, as DNA: TGCGCCAGCATGCGGACTAGCGGGGGCGGGGAGCTGTTTTTT. Residues: CASMRTSGGGELFF.

The rearrangement joins TRBV28 to TRBJ1-5; TRBD1 matches 7 bases. From germline, CDR1 is MDHEN and CDR2 SYDVKM. J gave up 5 bases and V 5 bases, and 9 bases lay outside the gene matches. This CDR3 region has 15 residues. The CDR3 loop reads CASSPRRQGDQPQHF. CDR3 coding DNA: TGTGCCAGCAGTCCCCGACGACAGGGCGATCAGCCCCAGCATTTT. The variable domain in full, completed from reference TRBV28 and TRBJ1-5, reads DVKVTQSSRYLVKRTGEKVFLECVQDMDHENMFWYRQDPGLGLRLIYFSYDVKMKEKGDIPEGYSVSREKKERFSLILESASTNQTSMYLCASSPRRQGDQPQHFGDGTRLSIL.

This clone was detected once. This chain joins TRBV7-2 and TRBJ2-5; tentatively, D is TRBD2 (6 bases). The DNA matches TRBJ2-7 better at its end, which makes the J call doubtful. Per the germline V gene, CDR1 is SGHTA and CDR2 is FQGNSA. The length of the CDR3 is 15 residues. CDR3 sequence: CASSLNSGVAYEQYF. The CDR3 coding sequence is TGTGCCAGCAGCTTAAATAGCGGCGTTGCCTACGAGCAGTACTTC.

This clone was seen many times. The gene calls are TRBV7-9 and TRBJ1-1; no reliable D call. The germline V gene has CDR1 SEHNR and CDR2 FQNEAQ (reference sequence). Trimming removed 5 bases from V and 0 bases from J, with 10 bases in between. The CDR3 is 14 residues long. Here the CDR3 reads CASSPRELNTEAFF. The CDR3 coding sequence is TGTGCCAGCAGCCCCCGGGAGCTGAACACTGAAGCTTTCTTT.

In this sample, this clone turned up a few times. V usage is TRBV19 and J usage is TRBJ2-1; D is possibly TRBD1 (5 bases). CDR3 length: 14 residues. Trimming took off 7 bases at V and 0 bases at J, with 10 bases between the two ends. CDR1 is LNHDA, CDR2 SQIVND, per germline (reference sequence). CDR3 amino acids: CASTIRGSYNEQFF. The CDR3 region has the DNA TGTGCCAGTACCATAAGGGGCTCCTACAATGAGCAGTTCTTC.